These T cell receptor beta chains were read from a single sample in a study of T cells expressing NK-cell markers. TCRdb re-called the 5' RACE reads and shows each CDR3 protein once, DNA omitted. The sample includes around 260,000 distinct CDR3 sequences. Sequencing was performed on blood T cells: a sorted CD56 or NKG2C T cell subset, CD4+ or CD8+ T cells, or bulk PBMC T cells (not recorded which). These receptors were taken from a woman aged 18 to 75 in good health. Both conserved end residues are part of each CDR3.

j_call v_call cdr3_aa
TRBJ2-7 TRBV20-1 CSAKKSGMSSYEQYF
TRBJ2-4 TRBV10-3 CAISGDLKGIQYF
TRBJ2-5 TRBV5-1 CASSLMTSSSPGVIVKETQYF
TRBJ1-2 TRBV7-9 CASSPEDRFYGYTF
TRBJ2-7 TRBV20-1 CSAREGGPSLEQYF
TRBJ2-1 TRBV5-1 CASRGVTRGEQFF
TRBJ2-5 TRBV20-1 CSATRSSAMLKETQYF
TRBJ1-1 TRBV18 CASSPRVRANSNTEAFF
TRBJ1-2 TRBV20-1 CSARQANYGYTF
TRBJ2-2 TRBV7-9 CASSKPGPSNTGELFF
TRBJ1-2 TRBV29-1 CSAARGLYGYTF
TRBJ2-5 TRBV12-3/TRBV12-4 CASSLGGARETQYF
TRBJ1-5 TRBV6-1 CASRRQGRHQPQHF
TRBJ2-1 TRBV20-1 CSARDMGQGFDEQFF
TRBJ1-3 TRBV20-1 CSAKLRENAIYF
TRBJ2-1 TRBV7-3 CASSLLGGLPNNEQFF
TRBJ1-2 TRBV19 CASSIRQGSYGYTF
TRBJ2-3 TRBV5-1 CASRKTSGGTDTQYF
TRBJ2-1 TRBV4-1 CASSPRQNYNEQFF
TRBJ2-5 TRBV20-1 CSARDGAGSGRLVTQYF
TRBJ2-1 TRBV20-1 CSARGRSGRAYNEQFF
TRBJ2-2 TRBV29-1 CSVSIGTGELFF
TRBJ1-1 TRBV3-1 CASTHRGNTEAFF
TRBJ1-3 TRBV5-5 CASTGVGGAGNTIYF
TRBJ1-1 TRBV5-1 CASSLGGGSYTEAFF
TRBJ2-1 TRBV28 CASSSGTVLNEQFF
TRBJ2-2 TRBV7-3 CASGTEAGELFF
TRBJ2-5 TRBV12-3/TRBV12-4 CASSLTSSQETQYF
TRBJ2-6 TRBV11-2 CASSLGGANVLTF
TRBJ1-5 TRBV12-3/TRBV12-4 CASSFTGAHQPQHF